Shown below are 24 T cell receptor beta chains from a single sample sequenced in a study of cytomegalovirus exposure and HLA in healthy donors. This PCR relied on a set of 60 Vbeta primers and 13 Jbeta primers. Here immunoSEQ multiplex PCR was the method, and the copy in TCRdb shows in-frame clones only, minus some. Among fewer than 80,000 clones listed, more than 70% were seen once. The specimen was PBMCs. Source of these receptors: a middle-aged woman in good health and CMV-seropositive.

The chain joins TRBV15 to TRBJ1-3; 7 nucleotides agree with TRBD1. CDR1 is LNHNV and CDR2 is YYDKDF in the germline V gene (reference sequence). There are 17 residues in the CDR3. V shed 2 bases, J shed 3 bases, and the junction held 10 bases outside the gene matches. The CDR3 DNA reads TGTGCCACCAGCAGACGCACAACGACAGGGAATGGAAACACCATATATTTT. Translated, it gives CATSRRTTTGNGNTIYF.

This chain connects TRBV5-1 to TRBJ2-3, with 7 bases fitting TRBD1. The V and J ends lost 0 bases and 0 bases, in that order; junction bases with no gene match: 4. There are 16 residues in the CDR3. Germline loops: CDR1 SGHRS, CDR2 YFSETQ. The CDR3 region is CASSLGQGRSTDTQYF. CDR3 bases: TGCGCCAGCAGCTTGGGACAGGGTAGGAGCACAGATACGCAGTATTTT.

V and J are TRBV6-6 and TRBJ1-1; D is possibly TRBD1 (6 bases). This CDR3 has 15 residues. Germline V gene lookup returns CDR1 MNHNY and CDR2 SVGAGI (reference sequence). The ends were cut back, 6 bases at V and 0 bases at J, with 14 bases in the middle. CDR3 DNA sequence: TGTGCCAGCAGCTTACCGCAGGGGATGAACACTGAAGCTTTCTTT. This encodes CASSLPQGMNTEAFF.

The chain uses TRBV5-5 and TRBJ2-7; D is possibly TRBD1 (6 bases). The V and J ends lost 5 bases and 2 bases respectively, with 11 bases between them. This CDR3 has 13 residues. Germline-derived CDR1 and CDR2 are SGHKS and YYEKEE (reference sequence). The CDR3 bases are TGTGCCAGCAGTTGGGACACCCCCTACGAGCAGTACTTC. This translates into CASSWDTPYEQYF.

The chain uses TRBV6-5 and TRBJ2-7, with a weak D call TRBD1 (6 bases). This CDR3 is 14 amino acids long. Germline assignment: CDR1 MNHEY and CDR2 SVGAGI. V gave up 4 bases and J gave up 4 bases, with 14 bases separating them. The CDR3 DNA reads as TGTGCCAGCAGTTCCCCGACAGGTAAGTACGAGCAGTACTTC. Residues: CASSSPTGKYEQYF.

This chain joins TRBV5-8 and TRBJ1-2; maybe TRBD1 (6 bases). Germline loops: CDR1 SGHTS, CDR2 YDEGEE. The V end was cut by 5 bases, the J end by 0 bases, with 17 bases between. The CDR3 sequence is 16 residues long. For the CDR3, the DNA is TGTGCCAGCAGTCCTCATGTTGGGGGCGCTAACTATGGCTACACCTTC. This encodes CASSPHVGGANYGYTF.

The chain links TRBV15 to TRBJ1-1; possibly TRBD1 for D (5 bases). This CDR3 has 14 amino acids. The germline CDR1 and CDR2 sequences are LNHNV and YYDKDF (reference sequence). V was cut by 5 bases and J by 5 bases, with 15 bases left in between. The CDR3 nucleotides read TGTGCCACCAGCGTTCCGGGACTGGGAACTGAAGCTTTCTTT. This gives the protein CATSVPGLGTEAFF. The full variable domain, in which reference TRBV15 and TRBJ1-1 provide the parts outside the CDR3, is DAMVIQNPRYQVTQFGKPVTLSCSQTLNHNVMYWYQQKSSQAPKLLFHYYDKDFNNEADTPDNFQSRRPNTSFCFLDIRSPGLGDTAMYLCATSVPGLGTEAFFGQGTRLTVV.

The chain couples TRBV21-1 to TRBJ1-5; TRBD1, the D gene given by the table, was not confirmed from the DNA. TRBV21-1 is a pseudogene segment. CDR3 size: 11 residues. The CDR3 reads CAPHLRQPQHF. As DNA, the CDR3 is TGTGCCCCACACCTCCGTCAGCCCCAGCATTTT.

This clone turned up a few times. This specimen includes other DNA sequences encoding the same CDR3. The V and J genes are TRBV19 and TRBJ1-1; D remains ambiguous. The germline CDR1 and CDR2 sequences are LNHDA and SQIVND (reference sequence). V was pared by 0 bases and J by 1 base, with 6 bases between. The CDR3 covers 14 residues. The CDR3 loop reads CASSIDSRNTEAFF. In DNA, the CDR3 is TGTGCCAGTAGTATAGATAGTAGGAACACTGAAGCTTTCTTT.

A few counts support this clone. The V call is TRBV19, the J call TRBJ1-4, with 7 nucleotides matching TRBD1. Germline CDR1 and CDR2: LNHDA and SQIVND (reference sequence). V gave up 6 bases and J gave up 2 bases; unmatched junction bases: 3. The length of the CDR3 is 14 residues. The CDR3, as DNA: TGTGCCAGTAGGAGGGGGCCGACTAATGAAAAACTGTTTTTT. Protein: CASRRGPTNEKLFF.

The chain couples TRBV29-1 to TRBJ1-1, with 7 bases lining up with TRBD1. J was trimmed by 1 base and V by 7 bases; bases with no gene match: 6. Germline CDR1 reads SQVTM; CDR2 reads ANQGSEA. This CDR3 has 13 amino acids. CDR3 protein: CSGAQGRNTEAFF. The CDR3 nucleotides are TGCAGCGGAGCACAGGGGCGGAACACTGAAGCTTTCTTT.

The chain couples TRBV14 to TRBJ1-1; D unresolved. Germline-derived CDR1 and CDR2 are SGHDN and FVKESK. The CDR3 is 13 residues long. With 0 bases removed from V and 1 base from J, the gap between germline ends came to 3 bases. The DNA of the CDR3 is TGTGCCAGCAGCCAAGACCGGAACACTGAAGCTTTCTTT. Protein sequence: CASSQDRNTEAFF.

The V call is TRBV9, the J call TRBJ2-7; the match to TRBD2 covers 11 bases. There are 15 residues in the CDR3. V shed 4 bases and J 1 base; nucleotides not matched to a gene: 4. Germline CDR1 SGDLS, CDR2 YYNGEE. The CDR3 loop reads CASSPLAGGSYEQYF. The CDR3 DNA reads as TGTGCCAGCAGCCCCCTAGCGGGGGGTTCCTACGAGCAGTACTTC.

The chain links TRBV7-2 to TRBJ1-6, with 8 bases fitting TRBD1. V shed 5 bases, J shed 10 bases, and the junction held 10 bases outside the gene matches. The length of the CDR3 is 15 residues. Germline V gives CDR1 SGHTA, CDR2 FQGNSA. Written as DNA, the CDR3 is TGTGCCAGCAGCGGATCCGACAGGGGTGGGTCACCCCTCCACTTT. It yields the protein CASSGSDRGGSPLHF.

The chain has TRBV27 and TRBJ2-5, with D possibly matching TRBD2 (6 bases). The J call may be in error: the DNA end matches TRBJ2-7 better. The germline V gene has CDR1 MNHEY and CDR2 SMNVEV (reference sequence). The CDR3 is made up of 14 amino acids. The CDR3 here is CASSVRGILYEQYF. The CDR3 DNA follows: TGTGCCAGCAGTGTTCGGGGGATCCTCTACGAGCAGTACTTC.

This rearrangement joins TRBV2 to TRBJ2-1; 9 bases line up with TRBD2. The V segment lost 6 bases and the J segment 3 bases; nucleotides outside the gene matches: 6. Germline V lookup: CDR1 SNHLY, CDR2 FYNNEI. This CDR3 is built from 15 residues. The CDR3 protein is CASSISGGYYNEQFF. CDR3 sequence (DNA): TGTGCCAGCAGCATTAGCGGGGGTTACTACAATGAGCAGTTCTTC.

A few counts support this clone. A far larger clone is one nucleotide away, so this likely arose from a read error. The chain uses TRBV10-2 and TRBJ1-4; D is unresolved. The CDR3 is 11 amino acids. CDR1 and CDR2 (germline): WSHSY, SAAADI. CDR3 region: CASQRGEKLIF. Here the CDR3 DNA reads TGCGCCAGCCAGCGGGGTGAAAAACTGATTTTT.

This clone was seen more than once but under ten times. The rearrangement links TRBV7-9 to TRBJ2-3; 10 nucleotides match TRBD1. Germline V gene lookup returns CDR1 SEHNR and CDR2 FQNEAQ (reference sequence). With 5 bases clipped from V and 3 bases from J, the junction kept 5 bases outside the gene matches. This CDR3 has 15 residues. CDR3 sequence (DNA): TGTGCCAGCAGCCCGGGACAGGGGTTAACAGATACGCAGTATTTT. This gives the protein CASSPGQGLTDTQYF.

The chain has TRBV11-2 and TRBJ1-4; unclear D gene. Trimming took off 5 bases at V and 0 bases at J, with 10 bases between the two ends. This CDR3 is 15 amino acids long. CDR1 is SGHAT, CDR2 FQNNGV, per germline. The CDR3 DNA follows: TGTGCCAGCAGCCCAGCGGGAACAACTAATGAAAAACTGTTTTTT. Residues: CASSPAGTTNEKLFF.

This clone has just one count. The V call is TRBV2, the J call TRBJ1-1; unclear D gene. The CDR3 covers 15 residues. V shed 2 bases and J shed 1 base, with 11 bases lying between them. Looked up from germline, CDR1 is SNHLY and CDR2 is FYNNEI. CDR3 loop: CASSESGRENTEAFF. CDR3 DNA: TGTGCCAGCAGTGAATCGGGGAGGGAGAACACTGAAGCTTTCTTT.

The CDR3 DNA reads TGTGCCACCAGCAGAGAGGATGGGTCAAGAGGAGGCACTGAAGCTTTCTTT. Encoded protein: CATSREDGSRGGTEAFF. V usage is TRBV15 and J usage is TRBJ1-1; D remains unclear. Trimming shortened V by 0 bases and J by 4 bases, and 18 bases separated the two germline ends. The CDR3 loop spans 17 amino acids. Germline CDR1 and CDR2: LNHNV and YYDKDF (reference sequence).

The gene calls are TRBV27 and TRBJ2-3; D gene ambiguous. Between the trimmed V and J ends, which lost 4 bases and 0 bases, there was a span of 8 bases. The CDR3 is made up of 14 amino acids. CDR1 is MNHEY, CDR2 SMNVEV, per germline (reference sequence). The CDR3 loop is CASSYWSSTDTQYF. CDR3 coding DNA: TGTGCCAGCAGTTATTGGAGCAGCACAGATACGCAGTATTTT.

CDR3 bases: TGTGCCAGCAGTTACTCTGGGAGCTCCTACAATGAGCAGTTCTTC. It yields the protein CASSYSGSSYNEQFF. The rearrangement joins TRBV6-5 to TRBJ2-1; possibly TRBD2 for D (5 bases). The length of the CDR3 is 15 residues. The germline V and J ends were trimmed by 0 bases and 0 bases, with 6 bases remaining between them. Germline assignment: CDR1 MNHEY and CDR2 SVGAGI.

This chain joins TRBV27 and TRBJ1-2; no reliable D call. The CDR3 has 17 amino acids. The V gene's germline CDR1 is MNHEY and CDR2 SMNVEV (reference sequence). The V gene lost 5 bases and the J gene lost 0 bases, with 19 bases spanning the gap. Written as DNA, the CDR3 is TGTGCCAGCAGTCCCAAGGCTAACAGACCAGCTAACTATGGCTACACCTTC. Translated, it gives CASSPKANRPANYGYTF.